This TCR beta chain was documented in a study of response to subunit inactivated influenza vaccine. Overall study results and limits: With each seasonal influenza vaccination, the authors suggested, few new T cells are recruited.

The sample holds a few counts of this clonotype. Its target is not known. The germline CDR1 and CDR2 sequences are SGHAT and FQNNGV. J gave up 9 bases and V 0 bases, and 6 bases lay outside the gene matches. CDR3 size: 15 residues. TCRdb used MiXCR to reprocess the RT-PCR reads, holding one entry per CDR3 protein. The data hold about half a million distinct CDR3 sequences, with approximately 11% observed a single time. Sample: PBMCs from blood, taken more than 35 days after vaccination. The chain combines TRBV11-2 with TRBJ2-1; 9 bases agree with TRBD2. This sequence originates from a man aged 50 to 59 who received an inactivated influenza vaccine. The CDR3 region is CASSLEASGVSEQFF. The CDR3 region has the DNA TGTGCCAGCAGCTTAGAGGCTAGCGGGGTCAGTGAGCAGTTCTTC.